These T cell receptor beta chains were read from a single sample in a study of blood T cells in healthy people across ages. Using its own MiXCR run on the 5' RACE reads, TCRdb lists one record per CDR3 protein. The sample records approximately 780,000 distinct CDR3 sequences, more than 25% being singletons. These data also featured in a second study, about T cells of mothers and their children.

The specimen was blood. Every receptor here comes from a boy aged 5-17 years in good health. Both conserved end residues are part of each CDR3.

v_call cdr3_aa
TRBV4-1 CASSQEAWGSTDTQYF
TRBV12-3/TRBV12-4 CASSLESSYNEQFF
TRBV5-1 CASSLAGLAGDEQYF
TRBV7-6 CASSSTGREGELFF
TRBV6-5 CASSYSPGNTIYF
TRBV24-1 CATEDGTYEQYF
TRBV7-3 CASSLSLAEDTQYF
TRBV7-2 CASSLTVDTQYF
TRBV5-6 CASSFRQTEAFF
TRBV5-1 CASSLRQGVGEQYF
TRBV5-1 CATRTGTTDTQYF
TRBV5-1 CASSTRDVLGETQYF
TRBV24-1 CATSDRGLELTDTQYF
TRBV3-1 CASSQLDRANEQFF
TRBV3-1 CASSQLAEKTQYF
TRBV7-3 CASSTQDGPYGYTF
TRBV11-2 CASSSRGAGNTIYF
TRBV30 CARTRTGGGTEAFF
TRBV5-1 CASSLGVPNTEAFF
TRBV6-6 CASGDRLAPGTQYF
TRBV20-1 CSPLNGVEQFF
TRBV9 CASSVSTLAGETNTGELFF
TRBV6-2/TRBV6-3 CASSYSTGVGNQPQHF
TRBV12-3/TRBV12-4 CASSPHPTGGRYGYTF
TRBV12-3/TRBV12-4 CASSPRGTQYF
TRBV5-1 CASSLVQAITDTQYF
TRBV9 CASSVEPTDTQYF
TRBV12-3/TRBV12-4 CASSFGLAEGSYEQYF
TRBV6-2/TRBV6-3 CASSYLTSGGGEQYF
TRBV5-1 CASSFLLLRNQETQYF
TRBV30 CAWTGLPKETQYF
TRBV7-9 CASSAYSGTVYEQYF
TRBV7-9 CASTFPRGAGNTEAFF
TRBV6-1 CASRGSLSSYEQYF
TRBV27 CAAPSQLYSEQFF
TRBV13 CASGPLTGLEQFF
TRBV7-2 CASSFNSLNTEAFF
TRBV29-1 CSVRLAGGPYNEQFF
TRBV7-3 CASSFSGTGRGETQYF
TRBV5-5 CASSPGTRVSQANEKLFF
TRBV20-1 CSARGINEKLFF
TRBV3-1 CASSPAGTQRHQETQYF
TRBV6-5 CASRPPPGRGENIQYF
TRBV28 CASTGLAYYEQYF
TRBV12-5 CASGLVGSYEQYF
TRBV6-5 CASSAPGQGSYEQYF
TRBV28 CASTSGGGLSGAYGQYF
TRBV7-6 CASSPVTEKQETQYF
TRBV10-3 CALRTANKNTAAFF
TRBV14 CASSSGTGRRGACGYTF